The 18 T cell receptor beta chains listed next were all sequenced from one sample in a study of beta chain features in type 1 diabetes. TCRB transcripts that were expressed got sequenced, as all of the isolated RNA had been reverse transcribed. Generated by immunoSEQ multiplex PCR, the TCRdb table keeps only in-frame clones and is missing some. This sample carries almost 350,000 clones, around 9.3% of them seen once, and the ten largest clones take roughly 1%. These receptors have no known antigen. The study, taken as a whole, reports: TCRB CDR3s were moderately but significantly shorter in Type 1 diabetes patients in all four CD4+ subsets.

Specimen: central memory CD4+ T cells from blood. The receptors here all came from a man aged 25 to 45 with type 1 diabetes.

Many counts were recorded for this clone. The chain employs TRBV7-6 and TRBJ1-1; unclear D gene. Germline V gene data show CDR1 as SGHVS and CDR2 as FNYEAQ. Trimming took off 7 bases at V and 3 bases at J, with 15 bases between the two ends. This CDR3 region has 14 residues. CDR3 in DNA: TGTGCCAGCACCGTACAGCGGGAGGACACTGAAGCTTTCTTT. It codes for CASTVQREDTEAFF.

This chain links TRBV28 with TRBJ2-7; maybe TRBD1 (5 bases). This CDR3 region has 12 residues. V was shortened by 5 bases and J by 2 bases, with 7 bases between the two germline ends. CDR1 and CDR2 from the germline V gene are MDHEN and SYDVKM. The CDR3 sequence: CASSTGPYEQYF. DNA for the CDR3: TGTGCCAGCAGTACAGGTCCCTACGAGCAGTACTTC.

This chain connects TRBV2 to TRBJ2-3, with D possibly TRBD1 on 6 matching bases. Trimming cost V 6 bases and J 0 bases, with 16 bases left between them. CDR1 and CDR2 (germline): SNHLY, FYNNEI. The CDR3 runs 16 residues. The CDR3 region is CASSTTGQISTDTQYF. The CDR3 DNA reads TGTGCCAGCAGCACCACAGGGCAGATTAGCACAGATACGCAGTATTTT.

The J gene is TRBJ1-4, the V gene TRBV15; tentative D call: TRBD1 (6 bases). Trimming shortened V by 8 bases and J by 5 bases, and 15 bases separated the two germline ends. Germline-derived CDR1 and CDR2 are LNHNV and YYDKDF (reference sequence). CDR3 length: 14 amino acids. CDR3 nucleotides: TGTGCCACCCTGCGCAGGGGCCCGAATGAAAAACTGTTTTTT. Its translation is CATLRRGPNEKLFF. The full variable domain, with the rest looked up from reference TRBV15 and TRBJ1-4, is DAMVIQNPRYQVTQFGKPVTLSCSQTLNHNVMYWYQQKSSQAPKLLFHYYDKDFNNEADTPDNFQSRRPNTSFCFLDIRSPGLGDTAMYLCATLRRGPNEKLFFGSGTQLSVL.

A few counts support this clone. This chain connects TRBV5-1 to TRBJ1-6, with D unclear. Germline V gene data show CDR1 as SGHRS and CDR2 as YFSETQ. The CDR3 length is 13 residues. The V end lost 4 bases, the J end lost 8 bases, and 10 bases lay between the germline ends. As DNA, the CDR3 is TGCGCCAGCAGCCCCGGGATCTATTCACCCCTCCACTTT. It yields the protein CASSPGIYSPLHF.

At least ten counts were recorded for this clone. The chain has TRBV6-5 and TRBJ2-2; TRBD2 aligns across 9 bases. V lost 5 bases, J lost 5 bases, and 3 bases stayed unmatched. This CDR3 is built from 14 residues. From germline, CDR1 is MNHEY and CDR2 SVGAGI. The CDR3 coding sequence is TGTGCCAGCAGTCTCCTAGCGGGGACCGGGGAGCTGTTTTTT. This translates into CASSLLAGTGELFF.

The chain links TRBV5-6 to TRBJ2-1; the match to TRBD1 covers 10 bases. Unmatched junction bases numbered 9, after V lost 3 bases and J lost 6 bases. CDR1 SGHDT and CDR2 YYEEEE come from the germline V gene. The CDR3 is 16 residues long. As DNA, the CDR3 is TGTGCCAGCAGCTACACCACCTGGACAGGGGGCAATGAGCAGTTCTTC. It specifies CASSYTTWTGGNEQFF.

The rearrangement joins TRBV5-1 to TRBJ2-7; D remains ambiguous. Trimming removed 4 bases from V and 7 bases from J, with 18 bases in between. This CDR3 region has 14 residues. Germline CDR1 reads SGHRS; CDR2 reads YFSETQ. CDR3 nucleotide sequence: TGCGCCAGCAGCGCCCTGACGGAACCTCGGGAGCAGTACTTC. This codes for CASSALTEPREQYF.

This clone was seen more than once but under ten times. The chain couples TRBV7-2 to TRBJ2-3; 7 nucleotides agree with TRBD2. Trimming removed 4 bases from V and 3 bases from J; junction bases left unmatched: 10. This CDR3 is built from 16 residues. Germline assignment: CDR1 SGHTA and CDR2 FQGNSA. The CDR3 region has the DNA TGTGCCAGCAGCTCGATGGGGAGGGGTCGGACAGATACGCAGTATTTT. Its protein is CASSSMGRGRTDTQYF.

This rearrangement joins TRBV19 to TRBJ2-7, with a weak D call TRBD2 (5 bases). Trimming pared 3 bases from V and 2 bases from J, leaving 17 bases between. The CDR3 covers 16 residues. CDR1 is LNHDA and CDR2 is SQIVND in the germline V gene (reference sequence). The CDR3 loop is CASSIGGTTGAYEQYF. In DNA form, the CDR3 reads TGTGCCAGTAGTATTGGCGGAACGACCGGGGCCTACGAGCAGTACTTC.

This chain uses TRBV7-2 with TRBJ2-7; D may match TRBD1 or TRBD2 (5 bases each). In germline, CDR1 is SGHTA, CDR2 FQGNSA. The CDR3 is 16 residues long. With 5 bases removed from V and 1 base from J, the gap between germline ends came to 18 bases. The CDR3 sequence is CASSPNGADRSYEQYF. DNA of the CDR3: TGTGCCAGCAGCCCGAACGGGGCAGACCGTTCCTACGAGCAGTACTTC.

The sample holds a few counts of this clone. Sequence at one end of the junction differs from germline and may be a read error. The V and J genes are TRBV20-1 and TRBJ1-4; 7 positions match TRBD1. Germline V CDR1 and CDR2: DFQATT, SNEGSKA (reference sequence). The CDR3 covers 11 residues. In nucleotides, the CDR3 is TGCAGTGCGGACCTGGAACCGGGACAGCTTTTT. It specifies CSADLEPGQLF.

This clone has only a few counts. V gene TRBV28 combines with J gene TRBJ2-7; either TRBD1 or TRBD2 may supply D (5 bases each). Per germline, CDR1 MDHEN and CDR2 SYDVKM. Trimming removed 5 bases from V and 1 base from J, with 12 bases in between. The CDR3 is 14 residues long. This chain's CDR3 is CASSLGTASYEQYF. DNA of the CDR3: TGTGCCAGCAGTCTTGGGACGGCGTCCTACGAGCAGTACTTC.

Only a few counts were recorded for this clone. This chain joins TRBV5-6 and TRBJ1-2; TRBD1 might be the D (5 bases). The length of the CDR3 is 12 residues. V was clipped by 4 bases and J by 8 bases, with 12 bases between them. In germline, CDR1 is SGHDT, CDR2 YYEEEE. The CDR3 is CASSAGLGGYTF. The DNA for the CDR3 is TGTGCCAGCAGCGCGGGACTGGGAGGCTACACCTTC.

There are a few counts of this clone. The chain is built from TRBV7-2 and TRBJ2-3, with D possibly being TRBD1 (6 bases). V lost 6 bases to trimming and J lost 1 base, with 11 bases between them. CDR1 and CDR2 (germline): SGHTA, FQGNSA. CDR3 length: 14 residues. Written as DNA, the CDR3 is TGTGCCAGCAGTCACAGGGTTGGCACAGATACGCAGTATTTT. It is translated as CASSHRVGTDTQYF.

This sequence joins TRBV7-2 and TRBJ1-6; D is ambiguous. Germline V gene data show CDR1 as SGHTA and CDR2 as FQGNSA. V was clipped by 4 bases and J by 0 bases, with 4 bases between them. This CDR3 contains 14 residues. In DNA, the CDR3 is TGTGCCAGCAGCTATGGCTCCTATAATTCACCCCTCCACTTT. Its protein is CASSYGSYNSPLHF.

Only a few counts were recorded for this clone. This sequence joins TRBV29-1 and TRBJ2-1, with D perhaps TRBD1 (5 bases). Trimming removed 0 bases at V and 2 bases at J, with 14 bases between. Germline V CDR1 and CDR2: SQVTM, ANQGSEA. The CDR3 covers 16 residues. For the CDR3, the DNA is TGCAGCGTTGAAGATCCAGGCAGGGTCCCCTACAATGAGCAGTTCTTC. It yields the protein CSVEDPGRVPYNEQFF.

The chain links TRBV28 to TRBJ1-6; D remains ambiguous. This CDR3 is built from 17 residues. Trimming stripped 5 bases from V and 3 bases from J, with 17 bases between. In germline, CDR1 is MDHEN, CDR2 SYDVKM. CDR3 DNA sequence: TGTGCCAGCAGTCCCGGTGGGAGGACTTACTATAATTCACCCCTCCACTTT. Amino acids: CASSPGGRTYYNSPLHF. The full variable domain, its missing parts supplied by reference TRBV28 and TRBJ1-6, is DVKVTQSSRYLVKRTGEKVFLECVQDMDHENMFWYRQDPGLGLRLIYFSYDVKMKEKGDIPEGYSVSREKKERFSLILESASTNQTSMYLCASSPGGRTYYNSPLHFGNGTRLTVT.